The clone carrying this TCR beta chain was recorded once. This specimen belongs to a study of blood T cell repertoires in COVID-19. As for the study in general: Sites across the United States, Italy and Spain contributed samples from acute and convalescent COVID-19. PBMCs, B-cell-depleted T cells, or T cells were the source of the cDNA or gDNA that made up the material.

During active infection, Seattle patients enrolled and were then monitored through disease. The authors' processing: For nucleated cells, counts were estimated from reference gene primer amplification. Generated by immunoSEQ multiplex PCR, the TCRdb table keeps only in-frame clones and is missing some. That table supplies the V and J calls and clone size; D and trimming were determined from the DNA. This table has 150,000 to 200,000 clones, about 93% appearing once. CDR1 MNHEY and CDR2 SVGAGI come from the germline V gene. CDR3 length: 13 residues. Trimming left V 5 bases short and J 8 bases short, with 15 bases between.

V usage is TRBV6-5 and J usage is TRBJ1-2, with D tentatively TRBD1 (6 bases). This receptor was identified in a man aged 25 to 45 with COVID-19, enrolled during active disease. The sample taken for sequencing was peripheral blood. The DNA for the CDR3 is TGTGCCAGCAGTACCCCTGGGAGGGGGGGCTACACCTTC. It codes for CASSTPGRGGYTF.